The clone carrying this T cell receptor (beta chain) appeared many times. Antigen specificity is unknown. The ends were cut back, 4 bases at V and 5 bases at J, with 18 bases in the middle. The CDR3 has 16 amino acids. Looked up from germline, CDR1 is SNHLY and CDR2 is FYNNEI. The data are from a study of T cells in Graves' hyperthyroidism and ophthalmopathy. Study results and caveats: Blood also carried most thyroid clonotypes expanded above 0.001.

The study enrolled patients aged 18 to 65 with newly diagnosed hyperthyroidism of under 2 months' duration. Exclusions: uncontrolled infection, other autoimmune disease, pregnancy, lactation. The PBMCs had their origin in approximately 10 ml of fresh peripheral blood. TCR beta CDR3 regions were amplified from RNA transcripts. Using the HTBI primer set, a first-round RT-PCR was run on the TCR CDR3. One entry per CDR3 protein, called by TCRdb with MiXCR from the multiplex PCR reads. The sample has about 520,000 distinct CDR3 sequences, less than 25% seen once. The genes are TRBV2 and TRBJ1-5; D gene ambiguous. Sequenced: blood. This clonotype was obtained from a man between 18 and 29 years old with Graves' hyperthyroidism. Written as DNA, the CDR3 is TGTGCCAGCAGTGCCTTGAATTGGGAAATGGATCAGCCCCAGCATTTT. Its translation is CASSALNWEMDQPQHF.